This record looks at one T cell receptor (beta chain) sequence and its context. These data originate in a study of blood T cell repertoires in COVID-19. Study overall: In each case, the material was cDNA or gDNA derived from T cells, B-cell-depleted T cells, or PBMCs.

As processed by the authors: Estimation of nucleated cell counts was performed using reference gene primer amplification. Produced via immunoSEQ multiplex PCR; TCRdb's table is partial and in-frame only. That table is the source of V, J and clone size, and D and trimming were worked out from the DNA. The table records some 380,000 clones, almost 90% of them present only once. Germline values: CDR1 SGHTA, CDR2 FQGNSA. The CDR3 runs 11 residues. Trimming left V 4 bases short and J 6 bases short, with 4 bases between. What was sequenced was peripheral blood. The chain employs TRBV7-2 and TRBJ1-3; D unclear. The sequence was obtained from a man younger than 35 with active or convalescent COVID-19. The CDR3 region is CASSSQNTIYF. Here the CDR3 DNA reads TGTGCCAGCAGCTCCCAAAACACCATATATTTT.